Listed below are T cell receptor beta chains from one sample, sequenced in a study of cytomegalovirus exposure and HLA in healthy donors. TCRdb's copy holds only in-frame clones and misses some; the assay was immunoSEQ multiplex PCR. The sample has hundreds of thousands of clones; 80% to 95% are singletons. Sequenced material: PBMCs. The receptors originated from a woman in her thirties in good health and CMV-seronegative. CDR3s include the opening cysteine and the closing phenylalanine or tryptophan. D genes are given only for firm matches. Expanded clones get a size class; other rows say once, few or many, or leave the size out.

V: TRBV18
J: TRBJ1-1
size: NA
D: TRBD1
CDR3: CASSTDTGGARTEAFF
DNA: TGTGCCAGCTCAACGGATACAGGGGGCGCCAGGACTGAAGCTTTCTTT

V: TRBV7-9
J: TRBJ2-2
size: NA
D: TRBD1
CDR3: CASSSFPGQEYTGELFF
DNA: TGTGCCAGCAGCTCATTCCCGGGACAGGAGTACACCGGGGAGCTGTTTTTT

V: TRBV28
J: TRBJ1-2
size: NA
D: NA
CDR3: CASRPVWAYGYTF
DNA: TGTGCCAGCAGACCCGTTTGGGCCTATGGCTACACCTTC

V: TRBV27
J: TRBJ2-2
size: NA
D: NA
CDR3: CASSLATGELFF
DNA: TGTGCCAGCAGTTTGGCCACCGGGGAGCTGTTTTTT

V: TRBV9
J: TRBJ1-1
size: NA
D: NA
CDR3: CASSVGPGFGNTEAFF
DNA: TGTGCCAGCAGCGTAGGACCAGGGTTTGGGAACACTGAAGCTTTCTTT

V: TRBV13
J: TRBJ2-7
size: NA
D: TRBD2
CDR3: CASSSAGGSYEQYF
DNA: TGTGCCAGCAGCTCCGCCGGGGGGTCCTACGAGCAGTACTTC

V: TRBV7-2
J: TRBJ2-5
size: once
D: NA
CDR3: CASSLGLALETQYF
DNA: TGTGCCAGCAGCTTAGGGCTAGCTCTGGAGACCCAGTACTTC

V: TRBV10-3
J: TRBJ2-1
size: NA
D: NA
CDR3: CAISAGTPGLDNEQFF
DNA: TGTGCCATCAGCGCCGGGACGCCGGGCTTGGACAATGAGCAGTTCTTC

V: TRBV9
J: TRBJ2-1
size: NA
D: NA
CDR3: CASSRKIDEQFF
DNA: TGTGCCAGCAGTCGGAAAATTGACGAGCAGTTCTTC

V: TRBV19
J: TRBJ2-7
size: NA
D: TRBD1
CDR3: CASSHGQGAGYEQYF
DNA: TGTGCCAGTAGTCACGGACAGGGGGCGGGCTACGAGCAGTACTTC

V: TRBV9
J: TRBJ2-2
size: NA
D: TRBD1
CDR3: CASSRTGKAGELFF
DNA: TGTGCCAGCAGCCGGACAGGGAAGGCCGGGGAGCTGTTTTTT

V: TRBV5-8
J: TRBJ2-2
size: NA
D: TRBD2
CDR3: CASSFLGLAGEYTGELFF
DNA: TGTGCCAGCAGCTTCCTTGGACTAGCGGGAGAGTACACCGGGGAGCTGTTTTTT

V: TRBV20-1
J: TRBJ2-1
size: NA
D: NA
CDR3: CSARKHNEQFF
DNA: TGCAGTGCTAGAAAACACAATGAGCAGTTCTTC

V: TRBV25-1
J: TRBJ1-1
size: NA
D: NA
CDR3: CASTDSLMNTEAFF
DNA: TGTGCCAGCACGGACAGCCTAATGAACACTGAAGCTTTCTTT

V: TRBV4-1
J: TRBJ2-1
size: once
D: TRBD2
CDR3: CASSQELAGPYNEQFF
DNA: TGCGCCAGCAGCCAGGAACTAGCGGGACCGTACAATGAGCAGTTCTTC

V: TRBV29-1
J: TRBJ2-4
size: NA
D: TRBD2
CDR3: CSVAPFTSGRPPTKNIQYF
DNA: TGCAGCGTCGCACCCTTTACTAGCGGGAGGCCTCCTACCAAAAACATTCAGTACTTC

V: TRBV7-8
J: TRBJ2-7
size: NA
D: NA
CDR3: CASSLSAWGEQYF
DNA: TGTGCCAGCAGCTTAAGCGCGTGGGGCGAGCAGTACTTC

V: TRBV9
J: TRBJ1-2
size: NA
D: NA
CDR3: CASSVARGAAGYTF
DNA: TGTGCCAGCAGCGTGGCAAGGGGGGCAGCTGGCTACACCTTC

V: TRBV20-1
J: TRBJ2-3
size: NA
D: NA
CDR3: CSATVDTQYF
DNA: TGCAGTGCTACTGTGGATACGCAGTATTTT

V: TRBV7-9
J: TRBJ1-2
size: few
D: NA
CDR3: CASSSNGYGYTF
DNA: TGTGCCAGCAGCTCGAACGGTTATGGCTACACCTTC

V: TRBV6-1
J: TRBJ1-4
size: NA
D: NA
CDR3: CASLWDVNEKLFF
DNA: TGTGCCAGTCTTTGGGACGTAAATGAAAAACTGTTTTTT

V: TRBV7-3
J: TRBJ1-2
size: NA
D: NA
CDR3: CASSLSPGQASGYTF
DNA: TGTGCCAGCAGCTTAAGCCCCGGGCAGGCGAGCGGCTACACCTTC

V: TRBV2
J: TRBJ1-4
size: NA
D: NA
CDR3: CASNEGSSEKLFF
DNA: TGTGCCAGCAATGAGGGGAGTAGTGAAAAACTGTTTTTT

V: TRBV7-2
J: TRBJ2-4
size: once
D: TRBD1
CDR3: CASSTWTGRFDKNIQYF
DNA: TGTGCCAGCAGCACGTGGACAGGGAGGTTTGACAAAAACATTCAGTACTTC

V: TRBV27
J: TRBJ2-3
size: NA
D: NA
CDR3: CASTAYPSTDTQYF
DNA: TGTGCCAGCACTGCATACCCTAGCACAGATACGCAGTATTTT

V: TRBV10-2
J: TRBJ2-7
size: NA
D: NA
CDR3: CASSEETASYEQYF
DNA: TGCGCCAGCAGCGAAGAGACAGCTTCCTACGAGCAGTACTTC

V: TRBV5-6
J: TRBJ2-3
size: NA
D: TRBD2
CDR3: CASSFRTSGRTDTQYF
DNA: TGTGCCAGCAGCTTCCGGACTAGCGGGAGGACAGATACGCAGTATTTT

V: TRBV28
J: TRBJ2-7
size: NA
D: TRBD2
CDR3: CASIQRGAYEQYF
DNA: TGTGCCAGCATTCAGCGGGGGGCCTACGAGCAGTACTTC

V: TRBV5-1
J: TRBJ2-7
size: NA
D: NA
CDR3: CASSLLGEQYF
DNA: TGCGCCAGCAGCTTGTTGGGGGAGCAGTACTTC

V: TRBV28
J: TRBJ2-7
size: NA
D: NA
CDR3: CASRPGTGSSYEQYF
DNA: TGTGCCAGCAGACCAGGGACGGGGAGCTCCTACGAGCAGTACTTC

V: TRBV7-7
J: TRBJ2-1
size: NA
D: NA
CDR3: CASSLGGGYNEQFF
DNA: TGTGCCAGCAGCTTAGGTGGAGGTTACAATGAGCAGTTCTTC

V: TRBV7-2
J: TRBJ2-3
size: NA
D: NA
CDR3: CASSLKGGTQYF
DNA: TGTGCCAGCAGCTTAAAGGGGGGTACGCAGTATTTT

V: TRBV28
J: TRBJ2-7
size: NA
D: NA
CDR3: CASSYFRVSSYEQYF
DNA: TGTGCCAGCAGTTACTTTCGGGTGAGCTCCTACGAGCAGTACTTC

V: TRBV4-3
J: TRBJ2-1
size: NA
D: NA
CDR3: CASSQLLVGNEQFF
DNA: TGCGCCAGCAGCCAGCTTCTGGTGGGCAATGAGCAGTTCTTC

V: TRBV29-1
J: TRBJ2-1
size: NA
D: NA
CDR3: CSAGRGSYNEQFF
DNA: TGCAGCGCTGGACGGGGCTCCTACAATGAGCAGTTCTTC

V: TRBV4-1
J: TRBJ2-6
size: NA
D: NA
CDR3: CASSPGANVLTF
DNA: TGCGCCAGCAGCCCCGGGGCCAACGTCCTGACTTTC

V: TRBV11-2
J: TRBJ1-4
size: NA
D: TRBD1
CDR3: CASSRMTGTGGSTNEKLFF
DNA: TGTGCCAGCAGCCGAATGACAGGGACAGGGGGATCGACTAATGAAAAACTGTTTTTT

V: TRBV2
J: TRBJ2-3
size: once
D: TRBD2
CDR3: CARTPGLAGVGGSTDTQYF
DNA: TGTGCCAGGACCCCGGGACTAGCGGGAGTTGGTGGAAGCACAGATACGCAGTATTTT

V: TRBV19
J: TRBJ1-2
size: NA
D: TRBD1
CDR3: CASSMRTGSYTF
DNA: TGTGCCAGTAGTATGAGGACAGGGAGCTACACCTTC

V: TRBV27
J: TRBJ2-7
size: NA
D: NA
CDR3: CASRSGQSYEQYF
DNA: TGTGCCAGCAGGTCTGGCCAGTCCTACGAGCAGTACTTC

V: TRBV29-1
J: TRBJ2-1
size: NA
D: NA
CDR3: CSGRDYNEQFF
DNA: TGCAGCGGGCGAGATTACAATGAGCAGTTCTTC

V: TRBV29-1
J: TRBJ2-7
size: few
D: TRBD1
CDR3: CSAGTGGLYEQYF
DNA: TGCAGCGCGGGGACAGGGGGACTCTACGAGCAGTACTTC

V: TRBV19
J: TRBJ1-4
size: once
D: TRBD1
CDR3: CASGTGGYEKLFF
DNA: TGTGCCAGCGGGACAGGGGGGTATGAAAAACTGTTTTTT

V: TRBV2
J: TRBJ1-1
size: NA
D: NA
CDR3: CARRGVTEAFF
DNA: TGTGCCCGAAGAGGGGTGACTGAAGCTTTCTTT

V: TRBV29-1
J: TRBJ2-1
size: NA
D: TRBD1
CDR3: CSVEGDEPFGDRSYNEQFF
DNA: TGCAGCGTTGAAGGCGATGAGCCATTCGGGGACAGGTCCTACAATGAGCAGTTCTTC

V: TRBV5-8
J: TRBJ1-1
size: NA
D: NA
CDR3: CASSLDGSKAFF
DNA: TGTGCCAGCAGCCTGGACGGGAGTAAAGCTTTCTTT

V: TRBV27
J: TRBJ2-5
size: NA
D: NA
CDR3: CASSLSWGVTETQYF
DNA: TGTGCCAGCAGTCTCTCCTGGGGGGTGACGGAGACCCAGTACTTC

V: TRBV13
J: TRBJ2-5
size: NA
D: NA
CDR3: CASSLGERAGETQYF
DNA: TGTGCCAGCAGCTTGGGGGAACGCGCAGGGGAGACCCAGTACTTC